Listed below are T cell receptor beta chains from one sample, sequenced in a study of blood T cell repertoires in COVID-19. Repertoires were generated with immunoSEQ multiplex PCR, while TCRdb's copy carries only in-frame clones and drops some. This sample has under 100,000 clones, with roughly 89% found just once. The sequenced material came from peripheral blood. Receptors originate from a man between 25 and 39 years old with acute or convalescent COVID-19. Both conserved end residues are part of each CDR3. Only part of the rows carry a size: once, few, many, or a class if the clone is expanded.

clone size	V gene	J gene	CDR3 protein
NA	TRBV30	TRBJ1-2	CACPFGRRTYGYTF
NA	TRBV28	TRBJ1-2	CASSLPLQGWHGYTF
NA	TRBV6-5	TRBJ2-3	CATQRDAVYTDTQYF
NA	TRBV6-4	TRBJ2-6	CASSPGLYSGANVLTF
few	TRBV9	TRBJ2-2	CASHTSNRAATGELFF
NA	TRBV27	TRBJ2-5	CASSSLQLTTGKETQYF
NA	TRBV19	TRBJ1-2	CASSRTASYGYTF
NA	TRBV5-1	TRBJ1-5	CASAWGPEQPQHF
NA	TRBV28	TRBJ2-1	CASSLLTSGFYNEQFF
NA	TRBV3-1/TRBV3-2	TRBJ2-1	CASGAGRGNWQFF
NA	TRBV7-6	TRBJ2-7	CASSLGIQGAYEQYF
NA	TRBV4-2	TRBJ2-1	CASSRELQGPYSYNEQFF